This T cell receptor beta chain stems from a study of CD8 T cells in Susac syndrome. Study-wide background: Blood was drawn from Susac syndrome patients while they were therapy-naive, on corticosteroids, or on intravenous immunoglobulin alone.

Random hexamers served to reverse transcribe roughly 0.45 to 1 ug RNA. TCRdb redid the calling of the immunoSEQ multiplex PCR reads with MiXCR, one entry per CDR3 protein. The table shows more than 150,000 distinct CDR3 sequences, with around 95% occurring only once. Specimen: CD4+ T cells from PBMCs. This clonotype originated in a human donor with Susac syndrome.

CDR3 region: CASSFGSPTEAFF. The DNA for the CDR3 is TGCGCCAGCAGCTTTGGTTCCCCCACTGAAGCTTTCTTT. V gene TRBV5-1 combines with J gene TRBJ1-1; D gene unclear. Trimming cost V 2 bases and J 4 bases, with 9 bases left between them. This CDR3 region has 13 residues. Germline assignment: CDR1 SGHRS and CDR2 YFSETQ.